The T cell receptor (beta chain) described here comes from a study of monozygotic twins with inflammatory bowel disease (dated by TCRdb to the late 2010s). In terms of the full investigation: The complete study included approximately 30 monozygotic twin pairs: 19 IBD-discordant Danish pairs and nine German pairs, of which four were IBD-concordant and five were IBD-discordant. Each individual had, on average, about 151 000 unique TCRalpha sequences and 181 000 unique TCRbeta sequences available for analysis. The search for disease-associated traits relied mainly on comparing IBD patients with their genetically identical healthy co-twins within discordant pairs. Points the paper makes about the study in general: Because patients received different immunosuppressive treatments, the repertoires may have picked up extra background noise and variability between individuals. No single strong signal or clonotype linked to IBD turned up in the results, so the idea that one exists was not supported. Fewer clonotypes were shared with other individuals by IBD patients than by healthy twins, most markedly in patients showing signs of disease activity. IBD patients had lower TCRbeta repertoire diversity, measured by the inverse Simpson index, than their healthy co-twins. Different T cell subtypes could not be distinguished in the analysis. Concordant and discordant twins showed no difference in repertoire similarity, possibly because of limited statistical power.

Receptor libraries were prepared by 5' RACE. Each TCR library was prepared from about 3,300 ng of total RNA. For each sample, cDNA was synthesized in eight separate reactions using SMARTScribe reverse transcriptase. During cDNA synthesis, unique molecular identifiers containing a 6-nucleotide sample barcode were introduced by template switching. Amplification of TCRalpha and TCRbeta cDNA involved two nested PCRs of 16 and 9 cycles, and each PCR was followed by bead purification. Before amplification, the cDNA was treated with uracil DNA-glycosylase and purified using the QIAquick PCR purification kit. In the second PCR, Illumina TruSeq-compatible adapters and sample-specific barcodes were added. Library quality and concentration were checked on TapeStation and Qubit, and libraries were pooled at approximately 5 ng each. The pooled libraries were sequenced with 2 x 100 bp reads and custom sequencing primers on an Illumina HiSeq2500 single-index Rapid Run. The paper's data handling went like this. UMI-based consensus assembly with MiGEC version 1.2.6 was used to correct PCR and sequencing errors. MiXCR version 2.1.1 was used for V(D)J alignment, clonotype assembly and CDR3 extraction. Normalisation of gene usage, clonotype sharing and MAIT/NKT TCR abundance was achieved by analysing the top 1000, 10 000 and 20 000 clonotypes per sample. After downsampling to 27 000 UMIs, diversity was calculated as the inverse Simpson index using the vegan R package. Paired Mann-Whitney U tests were applied to discordant twin pairs, with Benjamini-Hochberg correction for multiple testing. TCRdb reanalyzed the reads, keeping one entry per CDR3 protein sequence and omitting DNA. TCRdb's processing, not the authors' own work, is the source of the V and J calls. The table kept for this sample lists roughly 160,000 distinct CDR3 sequences. The ten largest clones add up to approximately 7% of the sample.

From each donor, an approximately 2.4 ml peripheral blood sample was drawn into PAXgene tubes and stored at -80 degrees C. Without any T cell sorting, total RNA was extracted from whole blood using the PAXgene blood miRNA kit on an automated QIAcube. Peripheral blood from monozygotic twin pairs who were concordant or discordant for inflammatory bowel disease underwent deep TCRalpha and TCRbeta repertoire profiling using unique molecular barcoding. Smoking habits were recorded for all twin pairs, with individuals classified as current, former or never smokers. Of note for this clonotype: Its antigen remains undetermined.

Including cysteine and phenylalanine, the CDR3 has 15 amino acids. The coding DNA is unavailable. This chain is built from TRBV21-1 and TRBJ2-1; TCRdb gives TRBD2 as the D gene, but with no DNA this cannot be confirmed. TRBV21-1 is listed as a pseudogene. The sample consisted of blood. The sequence was obtained from a human donor with ulcerative colitis or Crohn's disease, or a healthy co-twin of an affected twin (not recorded which). The CDR3 region has the sequence CASSKVAGGPGEQFF.